The sequence of this T cell receptor (beta chain) was determined in a study of cytomegalovirus exposure and HLA in healthy donors (dated 2017 in TCRdb). For the study in its entirety: An earlier analysis of about 560 of the donors reported roughly 300 Gb of sequence data and 117 million unique TCR beta sequences obtained from some 170 million T cells. The study aimed to test whether cataloging public T cell receptors could reveal signatures of past pathogen exposure. Using immunosequencing, the study profiled T cell repertoires from about 610 subjects and related those repertoires to cytomegalovirus serostatus. In an earlier analysis of 500 to 650 of the donors, high-throughput TCR beta sequencing was used to judge whether each TCR beta V gene segment behaved as functional or pseudogenic. A later analysis re-analyzed previously published TCR beta repertoires from about 600 donors and added high-resolution HLA genotyping to study TCR occurrence patterns. Besides the first cohort of 666 subjects, a separate validation cohort made up of 120 different subjects was used. All discovery cohort repertoires had been generated using a single sequencing platform. High-throughput TCR immunosequencing, statistical association of individual TCRs with disease status, and machine learning were combined to predict cytomegalovirus infection status. An early release that covered about 600 HLA-typed donors contained approximately 320 gigabases of sequencing data and approximately 85 million unique TCR sequences. Both class I and class II loci were covered by HLA typing, at four-digit resolution. A handful of DR-DQ haplotypes were treated as single units for association and clustering because of strong linkage in the cohort. Among several hundred genotyped donors of the cohort, an average of approximately 220,000 unique TCR beta nucleotide sequences was sequenced per donor, of which roughly 17% were non-productive. Donor age, sex, ethnicity and CMV serostatus were compiled together with the repertoire data. In the later analysis, no new phenotypic data were used to find candidate immune exposures; instead, reliance was placed on TCR beta sequences and their occurrence across donors. The genetic ancestry cluster associated with self-reported Caucasian donors included 80% to 90% of the 398 genotyped donors. In a later genetic analysis, genome-wide SNP genotypes for about three fifths of the 666 donors were used, and that subset was treated as a discovery cohort. The number of donors typed differed by locus, with 629-630 for A, B, C, DRB1 and DQB1, around 500 for DQA1, 606 for DPA1, and 472 for DPB1. Summary of the overall study and its limitations: When HLA alleles, especially DR and DQ, strongly co-occurred, TCR associations were difficult to assign to individual alleles. A group of highly shared sequence variants was considered likely to be a technical artifact of the sequencing pipeline. Presence/absence analyses assumed roughly uniform sequencing depth across donors, an assumption that may not hold. In both the original and validation cohorts, the classifier was reported to diagnose cytomegalovirus status with high specificity and sensitivity. The cohort was sequenced for TCR beta chains only, and without alpha or paired-chain data the features that could be detected were limited. Compared with equally common non-associated chains, HLA-associated TCR beta chains in a later analysis were more clonally expanded and had lower generation probabilities. Because counts were too low, about 15 rarely observed V segments, including chromosome 9 orphons, were left out of the earlier analysis of several hundred of the donors. A further reported finding was that TCR beta sequences accurately predicted the HLA-A and HLA-B alleles for most subjects in the first cohort. In an earlier analysis of around 600 of the donors, most TCR beta V segments were observed in productive rearrangements about 87% or about 30% of the time, broadly matching IMGT annotations. Linkage disequilibrium might explain the correlated functional status among segregating V segments, but an unknown experimental factor could not be excluded. While some public TCRs were present in many individuals, most TCR sequences turned up only very rarely across donors. According to a later analysis, parvovirus B19, influenza, CMV and Epstein-Barr virus appeared linked to several top co-occurrence clusters. Specific HLA alleles were associated with 15,000 to 20,000 TCR beta sequences at a false discovery rate of 0.05 in a later analysis. Immune exposure information for the cohort was limited to CMV serostatus. HLA typing was unavailable for some donors at each locus, so association tests used only the typed subset. The authors suggested that the approach could potentially be generalized to other disease states and immunological phenotypes. According to a later genetic analysis, donors in an Asian-associated ancestry cluster had fewer N-insertions in productive TCRs than the approximately 610-donor mean. A later analysis found that TCR association rates varied across HLA loci, with DRB1 alleles showing the most associated TCRs and HLA-C alleles the fewest. A later genetic analysis associated a missense DCLRE1C variant with V-gene and J-gene trimming of TCR beta chains, and an independent cohort replicated the association. In vitro tests confirmed that three of the cytomegalovirus-associated TCR beta chains recognize cytomegalovirus antigens. The study listed 164 TCR beta chains as associated with cytomegalovirus. In a later analysis, most CMV-associated TCR beta chains were found to appear HLA-restricted, with HLA associations seemingly driven largely by CMV exposure.

The cohort consisted of some 730 healthy bone marrow donors. At the time of sampling, all cohort members were nominally healthy, though unrecorded immune exposures were likely present. The donor was CMV seropositive and was included in the group of 250 to 300 seropositive cohort members. A peripheral blood sample was provided by each donor, and peripheral blood mononuclear cells were used for TCR beta sequencing. The Qiagen DNeasy Blood Extraction Kit was used to extract genomic DNA from the blood cell samples. Library preparation was by the immunoSEQ multiplex PCR assay. For the multiplex PCR, a mixture combining 60 forward primers for TCR Vbeta segments and 13 reverse primers for TCR Jbeta segments was used. The CDR3 region of rearranged TCR beta genes was amplified from genomic DNA with a multiplex PCR assay. The Illumina HiSeq System was used to sequence the amplified TCR beta libraries as 87-base-pair reads. The source study handled its data this way. In a later analysis, 77 million or so unique TCR beta chains were counted across the 650 to 700 repertoires, and roughly 11 million of these chains were shared by at least two donors. Raw reads were error-corrected and collapsed into unique sequences with a nearest-neighbor algorithm that merged closely related sequences to remove PCR and sequencing errors. To assign V, D and J gene segments, CDR3 sequences were aligned to IMGT reference sequences. Each retained sequence needed at least a six-nucleotide match to both a V gene segment and a J gene segment. A rearrangement was called productive if the CDR3 had no stop codons and remained in frame with V and J, and every other rearrangement was called non-productive. Following IMGT convention, CDR3 was defined as the stretch from the second conserved V-encoded cysteine up to the conserved J-encoded phenylalanine. The earlier analysis of 500 to 650 of the donors excluded any sequence lacking an unambiguous match to a single V gene segment. In an earlier analysis of a few hundred of the donors, V segments were called functional above 56.7% productive rearrangements and were called segregating when the between-donor standard deviation exceeded 5%. To diagnose cytomegalovirus status from the catalog of TCR beta chain sequences, a statistical classification framework was built. A later analysis assigned V and J genes by comparing TCR nucleotide sequences with IMGT/GENE-DB human TR gene sequences. Using the TCRdist pipeline, a later analysis assigned CDR3 sequences along with most-parsimonious VDJ recombination scenarios. In a later analysis, every TCR beta chain was defined by the combination of its CDR3 amino acid sequence and its V-gene family, and reads without a unique V-gene family were dropped. To address suspected cross-contamination and a sequencing artifact, a later analysis removed approximately 590 highly shared, low-generation-probability nucleotide sequences. For each public chain, a later analysis derived a clonal expansion index from normalized ranks of inferred template counts within each repertoire. In a later analysis, generation probabilities were computed using a VDJ recombination model fitted to out-of-frame rearrangements, and the results were checked against IGoR. In a later analysis, TCR-TCR, TCR-HLA and TCR-CMV co-occurrence was scored with hypergeometric tests, and a repertoire-size bias correction was applied to TCR pairs. In a later analysis, false discovery rates were estimated by permuting HLA or CMV assignments 20 times. In a later analysis, co-occurring TCRs were grouped with DBSCAN, and TCRdist sequence similarity was added when clustering was performed within HLA-allele-positive subsets. Repertoires with fewer than 30,000 or more than 120,000 public chains, plus five repertoires with anomalous nucleotide sharing, were excluded from co-occurrence clustering. The clones in this table, taken by TCRdb from immuneACCESS, are in-frame only. Not every clone is retained; where verified, under half of the shortfall comes from an unresolved V gene, and the cause of the rest is unknown. V and J calls plus clone size are reproduced from that table; the DNA served to infer D and trimming. In all, the sample holds roughly 190,000 clones, and roughly 9.5% of those were seen once. The ten biggest clones cover 1% to 1.5% of the sample.

Of note for this clone: The antigen it recognizes is unknown. No much larger clone is present one base from it, and per-base qualities are unavailable.

The sequence was collected from a woman in her thirties in good health and CMV-seropositive. Sequencing was done on a sample of PBMCs.

CDR3 protein: CASSLREQFF. The nucleotide sequence reads TGCGCCAGCAGCCTCCGGGAGCAGTTCTTC. In this chain, TRBV4-1 is recombined with TRBJ2-1; the D gene remains uncertain. The CDR3 runs 10 amino acids, cysteine and phenylalanine included. Only the CDR3 region is kept as DNA, spanning 30 bases read in frame from base 1. As encoded in the germline V gene, CDR1 is MGHRA while CDR2 is YSYEKL. V is cut by 4 bases and J by 10 bases, and the space between the germline ends is 5 bases.